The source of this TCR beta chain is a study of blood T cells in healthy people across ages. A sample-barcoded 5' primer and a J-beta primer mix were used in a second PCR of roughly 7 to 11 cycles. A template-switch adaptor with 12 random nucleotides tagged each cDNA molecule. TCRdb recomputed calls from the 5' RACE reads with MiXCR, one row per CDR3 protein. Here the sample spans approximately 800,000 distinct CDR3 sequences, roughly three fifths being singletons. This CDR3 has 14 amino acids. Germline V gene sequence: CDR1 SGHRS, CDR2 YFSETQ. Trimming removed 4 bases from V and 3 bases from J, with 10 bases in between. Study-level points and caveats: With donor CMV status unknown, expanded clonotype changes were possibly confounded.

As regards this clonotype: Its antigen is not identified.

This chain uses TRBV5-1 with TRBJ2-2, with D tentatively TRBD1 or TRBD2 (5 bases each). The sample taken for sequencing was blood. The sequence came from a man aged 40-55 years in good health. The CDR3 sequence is CASSGGWDTGELFF. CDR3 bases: TGCGCCAGCAGCGGGGGTTGGGACACCGGGGAGCTGTTTTTT. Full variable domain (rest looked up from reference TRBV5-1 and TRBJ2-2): KAGVTQTPRYLIKTRGQQVTLSCSPISGHRSVSWYQQTPGQGLQFLFEYFSETQRNKGNFPGRFSGRQFSNSRSEMNVSTLELGDSALYLCASSGGWDTGELFFGEGSRLTVL.